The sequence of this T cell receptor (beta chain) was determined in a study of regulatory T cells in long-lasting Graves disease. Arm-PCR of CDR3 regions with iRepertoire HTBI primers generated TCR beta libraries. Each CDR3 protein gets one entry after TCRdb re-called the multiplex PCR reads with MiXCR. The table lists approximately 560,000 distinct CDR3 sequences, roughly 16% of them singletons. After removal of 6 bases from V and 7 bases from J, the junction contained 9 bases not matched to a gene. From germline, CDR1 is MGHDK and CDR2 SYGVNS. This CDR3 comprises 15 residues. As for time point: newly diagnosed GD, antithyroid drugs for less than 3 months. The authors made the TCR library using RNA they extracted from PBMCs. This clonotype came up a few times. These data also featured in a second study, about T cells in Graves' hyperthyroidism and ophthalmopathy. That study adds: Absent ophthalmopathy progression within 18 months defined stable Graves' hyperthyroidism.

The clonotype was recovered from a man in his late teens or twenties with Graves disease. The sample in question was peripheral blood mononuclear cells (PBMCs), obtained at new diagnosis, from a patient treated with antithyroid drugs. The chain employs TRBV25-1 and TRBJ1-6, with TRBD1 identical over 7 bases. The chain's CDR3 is CASRALGQKNSPLHF. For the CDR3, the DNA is TGTGCCAGCAGAGCTTTGGGACAGAAGAATTCACCCCTCCACTTT.